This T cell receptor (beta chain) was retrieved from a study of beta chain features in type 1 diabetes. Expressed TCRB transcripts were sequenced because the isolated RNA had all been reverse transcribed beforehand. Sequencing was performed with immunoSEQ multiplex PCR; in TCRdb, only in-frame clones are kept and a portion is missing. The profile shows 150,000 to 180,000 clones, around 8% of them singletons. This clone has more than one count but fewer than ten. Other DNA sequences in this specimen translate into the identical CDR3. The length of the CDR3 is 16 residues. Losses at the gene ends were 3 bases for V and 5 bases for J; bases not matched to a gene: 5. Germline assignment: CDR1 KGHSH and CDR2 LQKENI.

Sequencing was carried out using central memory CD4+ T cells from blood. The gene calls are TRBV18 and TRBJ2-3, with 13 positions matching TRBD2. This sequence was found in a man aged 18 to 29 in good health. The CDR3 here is CASSPPGLAGRDTQYF. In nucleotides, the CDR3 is TGTGCCAGCTCACCCCCGGGACTAGCGGGGAGAGATACGCAGTATTTT. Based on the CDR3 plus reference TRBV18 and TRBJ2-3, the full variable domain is NAGVMQNPRHLVRRRGQEARLRCSPMKGHSHVYWYRQLPEEGLKFMVYLQKENIIDESGMPKERFSAEFPKEGPSILRIQQVVRGDSAAYFCASSPPGLAGRDTQYFGPGTRLTVL.